A single sample gave rise to the 25 T cell receptor beta chains below, sequenced in a study of T-cell memory formation after mild COVID-19. TCRdb re-derived calls from the 5' RACE reads in MiXCR, one entry per CDR3 protein. The sample comprises tens of thousands of distinct CDR3 sequences, under 25% of which are singletons, and about 1.5% rests with the top ten. Material for sequencing was PBMCs or a T cell subset sorted from them (not recorded which). The receptors stem from an adult who had mild COVID-19 (a few samples of this study predate the infection). Cell type and time point are not known.

This clonotype was observed at least ten times. The V gene is TRBV5-4, the J gene TRBJ2-1; D gene ambiguous. The ends were cut back, 1 base at V and 4 bases at J, with 9 bases in the middle. There are 14 residues in the CDR3. Germline V gene sequence: CDR1 SGHNT, CDR2 YYREEE (reference sequence). The CDR3 spells CASSLKSLYNEQFF. CDR3 DNA sequence: TGTGCCAGCAGCTTGAAGTCATTATACAATGAGCAGTTCTTC.

This clonotype was detected ten times or more. V gene TRBV28 combines with J gene TRBJ2-3; D may be TRBD2 (6 bases). The CDR3 covers 16 residues. Germline CDR1 is MDHEN and CDR2 is SYDVKM. V lost 5 bases and J lost 3, with 18 bases in between. The CDR3 loop reads CASSGAIGGATDTQYF. In nucleotides, the CDR3 is TGTGCCAGCAGTGGAGCGATAGGAGGGGCTACAGATACGCAGTATTTT.

By share, this clonotype ranks as medium-sized. The chain has TRBV7-8 and TRBJ1-1, with 8 positions matching TRBD1. After removal of 3 bases from V and 1 base from J, the junction contained 1 base not matched to a gene. The CDR3 runs to 14 residues. From germline, CDR1 is SGHVS and CDR2 FQNEAQ. The CDR3: CASSFGQGNTEAFF. The CDR3 coding sequence is TGTGCCAGCAGCTTTGGACAGGGGAACACTGAAGCTTTCTTT.

This clonotype was picked up many times. V usage is TRBV29-1 and J usage is TRBJ1-1, with D uncertain. There are 13 residues in the CDR3. Germline V gene lookup returns CDR1 SQVTM and CDR2 ANQGSEA. V was cut by 5 bases and J by 1 base, with 11 bases left in between. CDR3 sequence reads: CSVSETGNTEAFF. CDR3 nucleotides: TGCAGCGTTTCCGAGACTGGGAACACTGAAGCTTTCTTT. The full variable domain, its missing parts supplied by reference TRBV29-1 and TRBJ1-1, is SAVISQKPSRDICQRGTSLTIQCQVDSQVTMMFWYRQQPGQSLTLIATANQGSEATYESGFVIDKFPISRPNLTFSTLTVSNMSPEDSSIYLCSVSETGNTEAFFGQGTRLTVV.

Judged by abundance, this clonotype is medium-sized. The chain carries TRBV12-3 or TRBV12-4 and TRBJ2-5, with 8 nucleotides matching TRBD2. J gave up 4 bases and V 3 bases, and 7 bases lay outside the gene matches. The CDR3 has 15 amino acids. The CDR3 sequence is CASSFWGGGRETQYF. CDR3 bases: TGTGCCAGCAGTTTCTGGGGCGGGGGGCGAGAGACCCAGTACTTC.

This clonotype was seen ten or more times. This rearrangement joins TRBV12-3 or TRBV12-4 to TRBJ2-5; D remains unclear. Deletions cut 4 bases from V and 4 bases from J, with 4 bases between. The CDR3 is 11 amino acids. CDR3 nucleotide sequence: TGTGCCAGCAGTTATTTAGAGACCCAGTACTTC. This sequence encodes CASSYLETQYF.

This clonotype was counted at least ten times. The chain employs TRBV19 and TRBJ2-1; D tentatively fits TRBD1 or TRBD2 (5 bases each). Germline lookup yields CDR1 LNHDA and CDR2 SQIVND (reference sequence). The CDR3 runs to 13 residues. Trimming removed 4 bases at V and 10 bases at J, with 14 bases between. The CDR3 DNA reads as TGTGCCAGTAGTAACCGGGACCGCTTAGAGCAGTTCTTC. It codes for CASSNRDRLEQFF.

The V gene is TRBV11-2, the J gene TRBJ2-3, with D possibly matching TRBD1 (5 bases). CDR3 length: 12 amino acids. V was pared by 5 bases and J by 4 bases, with 7 bases between. Looked up from germline, CDR1 is SGHAT and CDR2 is FQNNGV. The CDR3 bases are TGTGCCAGCAGCCTCAGGGCAGATACGCAGTATTTT. It encodes CASSLRADTQYF.

This chain connects TRBV9 to TRBJ1-1; D not resolved. CDR1 and CDR2 (germline): SGDLS, YYNGEE. V dropped 3 bases and J dropped 7 bases, with 13 bases sitting between them. The CDR3 runs to 13 residues. The CDR3 DNA sequence: TGTGCCAGCAGCGCCGGAAGTAATTATGAAGCTTTCTTT. Its protein is CASSAGSNYEAFF.

This sequence joins TRBV30 and TRBJ2-1; 9 bases match TRBD1. The CDR3 is 15 amino acids. Germline V gene data show CDR1 as GTSNPN and CDR2 as SVGIG (reference sequence). Trimming cost V 1 base and J 6 bases; bases outside gene matches: 7. The CDR3 reads CAWSGQGTGFNEQFF. The DNA for the CDR3 is TGTGCCTGGAGTGGGCAGGGGACAGGGTTCAATGAGCAGTTCTTC.

This clonotype was recorded many times. V is TRBV2 and J is TRBJ2-5; TRBD2 is a possible D gene (7 bases). From germline, CDR1 is SNHLY and CDR2 FYNNEI. The CDR3 is 14 residues long. V shed 8 bases and J shed 3 bases, with 16 bases lying between them. The CDR3 protein is CASSRGGGEETQYF. The CDR3 nucleotides are TGTGCCAGCTCCCGAGGGGGGGGTGAAGAGACCCAGTACTTC.

This clonotype has at least ten counts. The chain recombines TRBV3-1 with TRBJ1-1; perhaps TRBD1 as D (5 bases). Germline loops: CDR1 LGHDT, CDR2 YNNKEL (reference sequence). The CDR3 loop spans 16 amino acids. Trimming took 1 base from V and 0 from J, leaving 12 bases between them. The CDR3 region is CASSQGLTGLNTEAFF. The DNA for the CDR3 is TGTGCCAGCAGCCAAGGCCTTACGGGACTGAACACTGAAGCTTTCTTT.

The V call is TRBV29-1, the J call TRBJ2-7; the D gene is possibly TRBD1 (5 bases). The germline gives CDR1 SQVTM, CDR2 ANQGSEA. The CDR3 totals 17 residues. V lost 0 bases and J lost 0, with 18 bases in between. The CDR3: CSVEEGGAPKYSYEQYF. The CDR3 DNA reads as TGCAGCGTTGAAGAAGGTGGGGCACCCAAGTACTCCTACGAGCAGTACTTC.

This chain uses TRBV12-3 or TRBV12-4 with TRBJ1-5, with D unclear. CDR3 length equals 13 residues. The ends were cut back, 2 bases at V and 3 bases at J, with 5 bases in the middle. CDR3 bases: TGTGCCAGCAGTTTACCGTCCAATCAGCCCCAGCATTTT. Its translation is CASSLPSNQPQHF.

This clonotype occurred many times. This rearrangement joins TRBV4-1 to TRBJ2-7; 9 nucleotides line up with TRBD1. Per germline, CDR1 MGHRA and CDR2 YSYEKL. This CDR3 is 15 amino acids long. Trimming removed 1 base from V and 3 bases from J; junction bases left unmatched: 4. CDR3 DNA sequence: TGCGCCAGCAGCCAAGTCTACAGGGGGCTCTACGAGCAGTACTTC. Protein product: CASSQVYRGLYEQYF.

This clonotype has only a few counts. The V and J genes are TRBV7-9 and TRBJ1-2, with D tentatively TRBD1 (6 bases). Germline V gives CDR1 SEHNR, CDR2 FQNEAQ (reference sequence). V was pared by 5 bases and J by 4 bases, with 11 bases between. This CDR3 has 13 amino acids. CDR3 region: CASSRDTLYGYTF. DNA of the CDR3: TGTGCCAGCAGCCGGGACACCCTCTATGGCTACACCTTC.

The genes are TRBV9 and TRBJ2-1, with D perhaps matching TRBD1 (6 bases). CDR3 length: 13 residues. Trimming pared 3 bases from V and 10 bases from J, leaving 14 bases between. CDR1 is SGDLS, CDR2 YYNGEE, per germline. The CDR3 is CASSGLQGSEQFF. The CDR3 DNA sequence: TGTGCCAGCAGCGGCCTACAGGGCAGCGAGCAGTTCTTC.

The table lists this clonotype with many counts. The genes are TRBV7-2 and TRBJ2-3, with a possible D match to TRBD2 (6 bases). V was cut by 7 bases and J by 3 bases, with 17 bases left in between. The germline V gene encodes CDR1 SGHTA and CDR2 FQGNSA. The CDR3 sequence is 15 residues long. The CDR3 nucleotides read TGTGCCAGCACCCCGGCGGCTAGCGTTACAGATACGCAGTATTTT. Translating it yields CASTPAASVTDTQYF.

The genes are TRBV28 and TRBJ1-2; D gene ambiguous. Germline V gene lookup returns CDR1 MDHEN and CDR2 SYDVKM. The CDR3 totals 14 residues. The germline V and J ends were trimmed by 6 bases and 2 bases, with 13 bases remaining between them. The CDR3 coding sequence is TGTGCCAGCAGGTCCTACTCAACCAACTATGGCTACACCTTC. Its translation: CASRSYSTNYGYTF.

This chain joins TRBV12-3 or TRBV12-4 and TRBJ2-1; D gene uncertain. The CDR3 runs 15 residues. The V end was cut by 3 bases, the J end by 8 bases, with 17 bases between. The CDR3 DNA reads as TGTGCCAGCAGTTTTAAGAACTGGGATTCAGATGAGCAGTTCTTC. Protein sequence: CASSFKNWDSDEQFF.

This clonotype came up many times. This chain links TRBV2 with TRBJ2-3, with D perhaps matching TRBD1 (6 bases). Germline V lookup: CDR1 SNHLY, CDR2 FYNNEI. The CDR3 extends over 12 amino acids. Trimming removed 11 bases from V and 2 bases from J, with 11 bases in between. CDR3 residues: CAQRGFTDTQYF. CDR3 coding DNA: TGTGCCCAAAGGGGGTTCACAGATACGCAGTATTTT.

This clonotype occurred many times. The chain has TRBV5-5 and TRBJ2-2; D not certain. CDR3 length: 15 amino acids. V was pared by 0 bases and J by 4 bases, with 10 bases between. Germline V gene data show CDR1 as SGHKS and CDR2 as YYEKEE (reference sequence). Here the CDR3 reads CASSLESRITGELFF. As DNA, the CDR3 is TGTGCCAGCAGCTTGGAGAGCAGGATCACCGGGGAGCTGTTTTTT.

This clonotype was seen a few times. This sequence joins TRBV9 and TRBJ2-3; TRBD2 might be the D (6 bases). This CDR3 spans 15 amino acids. V was trimmed by 4 bases and J by 7 bases, leaving 19 bases between them. Germline loops: CDR1 SGDLS, CDR2 YYNGEE. CDR3 protein: CASSLAPEGKHTQYF. CDR3 nucleotides: TGTGCCAGCAGCTTAGCCCCGGAGGGAAAGCATACGCAGTATTTT.

This chain uses TRBV28 with TRBJ2-7; possible D gene TRBD2, 6 bases. CDR3 length: 13 residues. The germline gives CDR1 MDHEN, CDR2 SYDVKM. V gave up 5 bases and J gave up 4 bases, with 12 bases separating them. CDR3 bases: TGTGCCAGCAGTCCCGCCGGGGGTTACGAGCAGTACGTC. Protein sequence: CASSPAGGYEQYV.

V usage is TRBV5-4 and J usage is TRBJ2-5; TRBD2 aligns across 8 bases. Germline values: CDR1 SGHNT, CDR2 YYREEE (reference sequence). This CDR3 is built from 16 residues. The junction had 13 bases not matched to a gene; V was cut back by 2 bases and J by 7 bases. DNA of the CDR3: TGTGCCAGCAGCTTAACTGCGGGGGGACCGGGCGGGACCCAGTACTTC. This gives the protein CASSLTAGGPGGTQYF.